The clone carrying this T cell receptor beta chain was detected ten times or more. Its antigen is not known. This record belongs to a study of human T cells and chemical hapten exposure. Overall study findings and caveats: Patch test scores rose with PT1 expanded TCR counts, a positive correlation. Significantly greater numbers of large CDR3 similarity clusters came from expanded TCRs than from controls.

Germline CDR1 and CDR2: ENHRY and SYGVKD. Unmatched junction bases numbered 5, after V lost 2 bases and J lost 7 bases. The CDR3 extends over 14 amino acids. As for time point: patch test 3, about 24 weeks after DPC sensitization. Indicated treatment: therapeutic diphenylcyclopropenone sensitization with weekly scalp DPC. Prior to each patch test being applied, blood was drawn. From the RACE reads, TCRdb called clonotypes with MiXCR, one entry per CDR3 protein. The data contain 95,000 to 150,000 distinct CDR3 sequences, 10% to 12% of them singletons. The sequences come from whole blood, collected in connection with sensitization to the hapten diphenylcyclopropenone (DPC). This receptor was obtained from a woman between 45 and 60 years old with alopecia areata. Some clones in this sample may be carry-over from other donors' samples. V gene TRBV10-3 combines with J gene TRBJ2-7; TRBD1 aligns across 10 bases. DNA of the CDR3: TGTGCCATCAGTGAGGCCGGGACAGGGGAAGAGCAGTACTTC. Translating it yields CAISEAGTGEEQYF.